This T cell receptor (beta chain) was found in a study of a mutant IDH1 vaccine in newly diagnosed glioma. Whole-study context: Treated patients, roughly 62% male and roughly 38% female, averaged 40.4 years of age. Most had both radiotherapy and temozolomide beforehand; others had only one. Whole-study results and caveats: Apparently unrelated to pseudoprogression were changes in the top peripheral T cell clonotypes.

V gave up 6 bases and J gave up 2 bases, with 14 bases separating them. CDR3 length: 13 amino acids. CDR1 and CDR2 from the germline V gene are SQVTM and ANQGSEA. Sequencing used immunoSEQ multiplex PCR; TCRdb keeps in-frame clones, though not all of them. Here the sample spans tens of thousands of clones, approximately 92% being singletons. As to time point: week 35, safety follow-up. Doses comprised 300 ug of mutant IDH1 20-mer peptide each, plus topical imiquimod. Details on this clone: Its antigen is undetermined.

Sequencing used PBMCs, obtained from a glioma patient whose treatment included an IDH1 peptide vaccine. This receptor was obtained from a man aged 35 to 55 with glioma. This chain links TRBV29-1 with TRBJ2-7, with a possible D match to TRBD1 (6 bases). The DNA for the CDR3 is TGCAGCGTGCGGACAGTCACCACCTACGAGCAGTACTTC. Its protein is CSVRTVTTYEQYF.